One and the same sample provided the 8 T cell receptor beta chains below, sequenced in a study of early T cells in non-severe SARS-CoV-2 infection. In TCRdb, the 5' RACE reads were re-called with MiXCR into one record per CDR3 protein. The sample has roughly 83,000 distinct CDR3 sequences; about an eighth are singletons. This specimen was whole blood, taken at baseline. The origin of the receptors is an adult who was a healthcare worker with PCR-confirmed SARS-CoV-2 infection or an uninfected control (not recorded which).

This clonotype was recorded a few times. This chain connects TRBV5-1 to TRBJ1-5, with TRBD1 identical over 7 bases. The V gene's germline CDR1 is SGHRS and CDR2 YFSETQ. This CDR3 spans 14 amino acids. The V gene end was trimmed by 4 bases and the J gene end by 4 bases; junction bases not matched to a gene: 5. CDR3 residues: CASSPGTDNQPQHF. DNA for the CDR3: TGCGCCAGCAGCCCGGGGACAGATAATCAGCCCCAGCATTTT.

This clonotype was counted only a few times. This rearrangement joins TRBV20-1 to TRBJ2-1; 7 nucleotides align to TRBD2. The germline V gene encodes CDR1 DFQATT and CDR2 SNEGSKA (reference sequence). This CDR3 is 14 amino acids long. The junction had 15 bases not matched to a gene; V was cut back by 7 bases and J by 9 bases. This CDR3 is CSVNRESGAGEQFF. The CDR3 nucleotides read TGCAGTGTAAACCGGGAGAGCGGGGCCGGTGAGCAGTTCTTC.

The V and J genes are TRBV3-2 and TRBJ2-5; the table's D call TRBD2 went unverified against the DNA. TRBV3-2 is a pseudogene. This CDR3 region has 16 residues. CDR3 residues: CASSSWTSGFKETQYF. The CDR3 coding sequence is TGTGCCAGCAGCTCCTGGACTAGCGGATTTAAAGAGACCCAGTACTTC.

DNA of the CDR3: TGTGCCAGCGACCGGGACTCCGCCAGCACAGATACGCAGTATTTT. Translated: CASDRDSASTDTQYF. This chain joins TRBV9 and TRBJ2-3; D perhaps matches TRBD2 (6 bases). The CDR3 covers 15 residues. Looked up from germline, CDR1 is SGDLS and CDR2 is YYNGEE. Trimming left V 7 bases short and J 0 bases short, with 15 bases between.

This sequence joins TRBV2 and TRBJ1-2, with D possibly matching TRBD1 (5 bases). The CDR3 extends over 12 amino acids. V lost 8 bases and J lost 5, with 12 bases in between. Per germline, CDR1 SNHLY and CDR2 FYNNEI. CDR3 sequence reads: CASAPGPYGYTF. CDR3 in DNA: TGTGCCAGCGCACCGGGACCGTATGGCTACACCTTC.

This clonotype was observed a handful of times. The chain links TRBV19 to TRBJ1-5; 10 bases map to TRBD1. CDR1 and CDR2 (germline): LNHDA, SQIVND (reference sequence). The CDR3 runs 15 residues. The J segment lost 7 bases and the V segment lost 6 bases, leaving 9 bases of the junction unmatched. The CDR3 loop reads CASRNRDRGEQPQHF. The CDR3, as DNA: TGTGCCAGTAGGAACCGGGACAGGGGAGAACAGCCCCAGCATTTT.

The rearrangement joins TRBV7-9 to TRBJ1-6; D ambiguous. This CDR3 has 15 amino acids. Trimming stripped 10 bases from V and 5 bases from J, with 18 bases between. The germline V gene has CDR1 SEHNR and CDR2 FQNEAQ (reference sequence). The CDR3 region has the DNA TGTGCCACCCGGGGTGGCCGGATAGATAATTCACCCCTCCACTTT. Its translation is CATRGGRIDNSPLHF.

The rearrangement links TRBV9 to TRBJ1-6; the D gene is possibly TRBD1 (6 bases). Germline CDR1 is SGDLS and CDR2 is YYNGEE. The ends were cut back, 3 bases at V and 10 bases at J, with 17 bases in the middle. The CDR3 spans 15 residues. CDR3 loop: CASSGRGGRESPLHF. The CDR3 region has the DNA TGTGCCAGCAGCGGACGAGGGGGGAGAGAATCACCCCTCCACTTT.